The T cell receptor beta chain described here comes from a study of control samples from healthy donors and cancer patients. Method: immunoSEQ multiplex PCR; TCRdb's copy keeps in-frame clones and lacks some. The sample consists of some 130,000 clones, 92% of them appearing once. The specimen was blood. This clonotype was sampled from a woman between 45 and 60 years old in good health.

The CDR3 region has the DNA TGTGCCAGTAGTATAGGCGAGGGCTCGGGAGGCTACACCTTC. Its translation is CASSIGEGSGGYTF. V gene TRBV19 combines with J gene TRBJ1-2; D not resolved. V shed 1 base and J shed 8 bases, with 14 bases lying between them. CDR3 size: 14 residues. Germline values: CDR1 LNHDA, CDR2 SQIVND (reference sequence).